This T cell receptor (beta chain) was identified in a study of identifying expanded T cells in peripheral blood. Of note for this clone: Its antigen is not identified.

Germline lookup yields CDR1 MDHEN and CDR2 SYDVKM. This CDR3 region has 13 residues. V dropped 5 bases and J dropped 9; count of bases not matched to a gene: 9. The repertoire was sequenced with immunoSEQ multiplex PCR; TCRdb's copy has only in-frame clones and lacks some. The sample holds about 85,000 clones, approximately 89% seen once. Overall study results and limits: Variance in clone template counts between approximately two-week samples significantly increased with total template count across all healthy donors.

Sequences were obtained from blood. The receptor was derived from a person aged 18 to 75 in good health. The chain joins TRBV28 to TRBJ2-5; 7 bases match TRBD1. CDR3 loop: CASSGDSPMAQYF. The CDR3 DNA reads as TGTGCCAGCAGTGGGGACAGTCCCATGGCCCAGTACTTC.